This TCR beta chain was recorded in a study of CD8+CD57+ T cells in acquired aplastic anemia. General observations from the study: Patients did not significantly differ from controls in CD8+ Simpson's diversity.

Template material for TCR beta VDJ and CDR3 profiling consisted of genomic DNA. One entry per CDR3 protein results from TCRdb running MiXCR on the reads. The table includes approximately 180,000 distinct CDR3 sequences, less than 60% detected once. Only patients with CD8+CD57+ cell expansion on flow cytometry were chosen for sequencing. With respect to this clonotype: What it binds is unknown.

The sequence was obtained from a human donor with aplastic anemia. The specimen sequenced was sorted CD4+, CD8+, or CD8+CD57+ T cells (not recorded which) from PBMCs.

CDR3 sequence reads: CASSGRQGEGGYTF. In DNA, the CDR3 is TGTGCCAGCAGCGGCCGACAGGGGGAAGGTGGCTACACCTTC. The chain is built from TRBV9 and TRBJ1-2; 9 nucleotides line up with TRBD1. This CDR3 contains 14 residues. The junction had 7 bases not matched to a gene; V was cut back by 3 bases and J by 7 bases. Germline V gene sequence: CDR1 SGDLS, CDR2 YYNGEE.